This TCR beta chain derives from a study of blood T cell repertoires in COVID-19. Overall study context: Spain, Italy and the United States supplied samples that represented acute and convalescent COVID-19. Sources were T cells, B-cell-depleted T cells, or PBMCs; the material itself was cDNA or gDNA.

Study processing details: By means of reference gene primer amplification, nucleated cell counts were estimated. Profiled with immunoSEQ multiplex PCR; TCRdb holds only in-frame clones, not every one. The V and J calls and the clone size are those of that table, but D and trimming were determined from the DNA. The repertoire holds 65,000 to 95,000 clones, 78% seen once, with 15% to 20% in the top ten. The germline gives CDR1 MNHEY, CDR2 SVGAGI. V lost 6 bases and J lost 1, with 9 bases in between. This CDR3 region has 13 residues. The clonotype was recovered from a human donor in a cohort sampled during active COVID-19. The chain links TRBV6-5 to TRBJ1-1; perhaps TRBD1 as D (5 bases). The sequencing sample was made of peripheral blood. Written as DNA, the CDR3 is TGTGCCAGCAGGCGTCAGGGGAACACTGAAGCTTTCTTT. Residues: CASRRQGNTEAFF.